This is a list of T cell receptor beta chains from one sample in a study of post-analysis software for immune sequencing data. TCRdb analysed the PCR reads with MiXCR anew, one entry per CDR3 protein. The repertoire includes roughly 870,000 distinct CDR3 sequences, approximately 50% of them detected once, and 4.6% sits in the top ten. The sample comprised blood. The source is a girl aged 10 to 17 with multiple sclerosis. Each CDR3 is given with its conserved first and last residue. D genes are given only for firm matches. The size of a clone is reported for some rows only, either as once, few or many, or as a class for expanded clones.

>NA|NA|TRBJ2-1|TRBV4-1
CASSQVGGPDEQFF
TGCGCCAGCAGCCAAGTGGGGGGGCCAGATGAGCAGTTCTTC
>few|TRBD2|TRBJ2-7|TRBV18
CASSTAGSSYEQYF
TGTGCCAGCTCAACAGCGGGATCCTCCTACGAGCAGTACTTC
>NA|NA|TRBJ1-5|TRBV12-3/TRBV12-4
CASSLGLGSLGQPQHF
TGTGCCAGCAGTTTAGGCTTGGGGAGCCTCGGTCAGCCCCAGCATTTT
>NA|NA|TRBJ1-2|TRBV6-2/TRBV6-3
CASRPRGAHGYTF
TGTGCCAGCAGGCCCAGAGGGGCGCATGGCTACACCTTC
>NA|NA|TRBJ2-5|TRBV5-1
CASSLEGAKLETQYF
TGCGCCAGCAGCTTGGAAGGAGCCAAGTTGGAGACCCAGTACTTC
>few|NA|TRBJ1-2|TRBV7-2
CASTYLGSENYGYTF
TGTGCCAGCACCTACTTGGGCAGCGAAAACTATGGCTACACCTTC
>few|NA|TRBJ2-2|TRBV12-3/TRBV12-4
CASSLPRGNTGELFF
TGTGCCAGCAGTTTACCCAGGGGTAACACCGGGGAGCTGTTTTTT
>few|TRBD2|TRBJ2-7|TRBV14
CASSQELAGVYEQYF
TGTGCCAGCAGCCAAGAGCTAGCGGGAGTCTACGAGCAGTACTTC
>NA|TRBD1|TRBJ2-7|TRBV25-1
CASRDFDRGEQYF
TGTGCCAGCAGGGATTTTGACAGGGGCGAGCAGTACTTC
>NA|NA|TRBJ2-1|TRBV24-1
CATSDPERGEQFF
TGTGCCACCAGTGATCCCGAGAGGGGTGAGCAGTTCTTC
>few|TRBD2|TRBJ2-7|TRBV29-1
CSVGTSGLYEQYF
TGCAGCGTTGGTACTAGCGGCCTCTACGAGCAGTACTTC
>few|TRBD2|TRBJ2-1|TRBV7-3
CASSLGRREGSYNEQFF
TGTGCCAGCAGCTTAGGGAGGCGGGAGGGGTCCTACAATGAGCAGTTCTTC
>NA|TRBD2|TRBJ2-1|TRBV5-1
CASSLRIAGPARNEQFF
TGCGCCAGCAGCCTCCGAATAGCGGGCCCAGCACGCAATGAGCAGTTCTTC
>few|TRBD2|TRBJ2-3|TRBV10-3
CAISERPSGGNTDTQYF
TGTGCCATCAGTGAGCGTCCTAGCGGGGGGAACACAGATACGCAGTATTTT
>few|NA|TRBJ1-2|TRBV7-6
CASSQGTDMNYGYTF
TGTGCCAGCAGCCAAGGTACAGATATGAACTATGGCTACACCTTC
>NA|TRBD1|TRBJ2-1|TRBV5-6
CASNGQGPWNEQFF
TGTGCCAGCAACGGACAGGGACCCTGGAATGAGCAGTTCTTC
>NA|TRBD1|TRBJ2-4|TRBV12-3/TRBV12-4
CASSFGQGGTTQYF
TGTGCCAGCAGTTTCGGACAGGGGGGGACTACCCAGTACTTC
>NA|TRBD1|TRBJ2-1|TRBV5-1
CASSWAGTGGNEQFF
TGCGCCAGCAGCTGGGCCGGGACAGGGGGCAATGAGCAGTTCTTC
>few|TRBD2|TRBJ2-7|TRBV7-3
CASSLKASGVSEQYF
TGTGCCAGCAGCTTAAAGGCTAGCGGTGTATCCGAGCAGTACTTC
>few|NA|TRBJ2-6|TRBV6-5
CASSYSISISGANVLTF
TGTGCCAGCAGTTACTCGATCTCTATCTCTGGGGCCAACGTCCTGACTTTC
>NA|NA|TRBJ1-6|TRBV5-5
CASSLGQPQSSYNSPLHF
TGTGCCAGCAGCTTGGGACAGCCCCAGAGCTCCTATAATTCACCCCTCCACTTT
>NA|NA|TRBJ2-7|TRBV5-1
CASSLEGVYEQYF
TGCGCCAGCAGCTTGGAAGGGGTTTACGAGCAGTACTTC
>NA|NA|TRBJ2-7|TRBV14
CASSQEGQASSYEQYF
TGTGCCAGCAGCCAAGAGGGTCAGGCCAGCTCCTACGAGCAGTACTTC
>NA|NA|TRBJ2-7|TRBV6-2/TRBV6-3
CASSYRPSKDEQYF
TGTGCCAGCAGTTACAGGCCTAGTAAAGACGAGCAGTACTTC
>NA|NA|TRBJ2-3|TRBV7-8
CASSPEDPSTDTQYF
TGTGCCAGCAGCCCGGAGGACCCTAGCACAGATACGCAGTATTTT